This T cell receptor beta chain was identified in a study of Graves' ophthalmopathy and Graves' hyperthyroidism. V shed 1 base, J shed 5 bases, and the junction held 5 bases outside the gene matches. The germline CDR1 and CDR2 sequences are SGHTA and FQGNSA. The length of the CDR3 is 15 residues. Scientists amplified the TCR beta CDR3 regions from RNA transcripts. Investigators did first-round RT-PCR with HTBI primers, then second-round multiplex PCR. TCRdb analysed the multiplex PCR reads with MiXCR anew, one entry per CDR3 protein. The table has approximately 210,000 distinct CDR3 sequences, roughly 21% seen once; the top ten hold 35% to 55%. Reliance was placed on clinical symptoms, serum thyroxine, TRAb, thyroid ultrasound and orbital computed tomography for diagnosis.

The V gene is TRBV7-2, the J gene TRBJ2-5; 9 bases are a match to TRBD2. The sequenced sample consisted of peripheral blood. This sequence was found in a woman between 45 and 60 years old with Graves' ophthalmopathy. CDR3 sequence (DNA): TGTGCCAGCAGCTTAGGAGGACTAGCGTCCGAGACCCAGTACTTC. It translates to CASSLGGLASETQYF.